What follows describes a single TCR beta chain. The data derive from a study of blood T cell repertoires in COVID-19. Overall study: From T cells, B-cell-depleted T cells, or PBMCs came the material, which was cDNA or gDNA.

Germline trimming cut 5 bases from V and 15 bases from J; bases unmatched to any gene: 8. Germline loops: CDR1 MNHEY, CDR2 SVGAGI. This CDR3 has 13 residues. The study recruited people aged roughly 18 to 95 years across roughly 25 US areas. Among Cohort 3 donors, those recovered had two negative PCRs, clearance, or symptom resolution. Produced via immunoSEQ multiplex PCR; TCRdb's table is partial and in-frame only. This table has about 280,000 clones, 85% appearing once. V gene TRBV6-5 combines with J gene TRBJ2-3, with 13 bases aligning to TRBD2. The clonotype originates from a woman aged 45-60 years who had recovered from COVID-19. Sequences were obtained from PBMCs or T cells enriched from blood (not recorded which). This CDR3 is CASSLRLAGGFYF. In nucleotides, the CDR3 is TGTGCCAGCAGTCTCAGACTAGCGGGGGGTTTTTATTTT.